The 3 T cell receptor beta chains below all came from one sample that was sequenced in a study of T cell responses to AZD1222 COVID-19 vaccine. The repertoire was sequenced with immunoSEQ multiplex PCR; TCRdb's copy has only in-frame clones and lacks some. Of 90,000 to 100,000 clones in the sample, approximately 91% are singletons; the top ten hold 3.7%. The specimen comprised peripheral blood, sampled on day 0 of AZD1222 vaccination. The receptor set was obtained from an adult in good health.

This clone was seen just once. CDR3 sequence (DNA): TGTGCCAGTGGGGCAGGGTCGGGGGAAAAACTGTTTTTT. Protein: CASGAGSGEKLFF. The chain is built from TRBV25-1 and TRBJ1-4; D is perhaps TRBD1 (5 bases). This CDR3 contains 13 residues. From germline, CDR1 is MGHDK and CDR2 SYGVNS. The V end was cut by 9 bases, the J end by 8 bases, with 16 bases between.

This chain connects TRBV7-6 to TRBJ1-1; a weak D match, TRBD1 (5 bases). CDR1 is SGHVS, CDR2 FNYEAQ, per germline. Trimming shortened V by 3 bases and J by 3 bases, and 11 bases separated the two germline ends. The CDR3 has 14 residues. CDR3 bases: TGTGCCAGCAGCTTTCGGGGCGGCGACACTGAAGCTTTCTTT. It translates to CASSFRGGDTEAFF. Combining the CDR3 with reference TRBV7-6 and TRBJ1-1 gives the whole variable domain GAGVSQSPRYKVTKRGQDVALRCDPISGHVSLYWYRQALGQGPEFLTYFNYEAQQDKSGLPNDRFSAERPEGSISTLTIQRTEQRDSAMYRCASSFRGGDTEAFFGQGTRLTVV.

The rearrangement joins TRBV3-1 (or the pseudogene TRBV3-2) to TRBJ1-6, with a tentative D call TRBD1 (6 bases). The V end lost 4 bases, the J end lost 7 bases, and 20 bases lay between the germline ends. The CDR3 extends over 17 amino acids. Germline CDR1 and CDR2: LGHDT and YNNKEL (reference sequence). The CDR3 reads CASSLRGGERKNSPLHF. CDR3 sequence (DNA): TGTGCCAGCAGCCTAAGGGGGGGGGAGAGGAAGAATTCACCCCTCCACTTT.